Below, one T cell receptor beta chain is given with its context. Its antigen is unidentified. These data belong to a study of cytomegalovirus exposure and HLA in healthy donors. Trimming took off 6 bases at V and 2 bases at J, with 10 bases between the two ends. CDR3 length: 13 amino acids. Germline V gives CDR1 MNHEY, CDR2 SMNVEV (reference sequence). With 60 Vbeta and 13 Jbeta primers, the PCR was carried out. Only in-frame clones appear in the TCRdb table, and some are missing; sequencing was by immunoSEQ multiplex PCR. This table holds some 180,000 clones, roughly three quarters found once. Study-wide findings and caveats: Previously analyzed data showed that most TCR beta V segments were productive at a frequency of about 87% or about 30%. In all likelihood, a cluster of highly shared sequence variants was a sequencing artifact.

This clonotype was obtained from a male donor in good health and CMV-seronegative. Sequencing input: PBMCs. The V gene is TRBV27, the J gene TRBJ1-1; TRBD1 is a possible D gene (5 bases). The DNA for the CDR3 is TGTGCCAGCAGCTTACAGGCAAACACTGAAGCTTTCTTT. Protein sequence: CASSLQANTEAFF.